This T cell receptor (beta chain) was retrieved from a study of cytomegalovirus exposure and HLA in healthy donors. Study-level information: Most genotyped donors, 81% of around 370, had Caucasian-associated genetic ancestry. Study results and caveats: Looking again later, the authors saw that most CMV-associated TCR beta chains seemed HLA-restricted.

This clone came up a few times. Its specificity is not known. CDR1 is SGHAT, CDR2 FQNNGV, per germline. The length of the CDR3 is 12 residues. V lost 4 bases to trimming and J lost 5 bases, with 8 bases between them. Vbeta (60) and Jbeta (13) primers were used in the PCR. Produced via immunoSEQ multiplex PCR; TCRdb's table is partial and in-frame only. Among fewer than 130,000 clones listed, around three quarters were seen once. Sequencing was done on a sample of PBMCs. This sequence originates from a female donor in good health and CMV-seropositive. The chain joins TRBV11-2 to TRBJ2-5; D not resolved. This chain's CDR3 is CASSSLRETQYF. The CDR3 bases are TGTGCCAGCAGCTCTCTCAGGGAGACCCAGTACTTC.